Listed below are T cell receptor beta chains from one sample, sequenced in a study of cytomegalovirus exposure and HLA in healthy donors. The method was immunoSEQ multiplex PCR; TCRdb's version includes in-frame clones alone and lacks a portion of them. The sample has about 190,000 clones; around 85% are singletons. Sequenced input: PBMCs. All receptors come from a man aged 18 to 29 in good health and CMV-seronegative. Both conserved end residues are part of each CDR3. A D gene is named only where the DNA matches it firmly.

v_call	j_call	d_call	cdr3_aa
TRBV6-1	TRBJ2-4	.	CASSEDQTGNIQYF
TRBV19	TRBJ2-7	TRBD2	CASSITSGTYEQYF
TRBV19	TRBJ1-5	.	CASSRLLQASNQPQHF
TRBV5-6	TRBJ2-1	.	CASSLAGIYNEQFF
TRBV11-3	TRBJ2-5	.	CASSLGLGLAETQYF
TRBV28	TRBJ2-3	.	CASYSGQSTDTQYF
TRBV7-2	TRBJ1-4	.	CASSLAGLSGEKLFF
TRBV19	TRBJ2-4	TRBD2	CASSIGPGLVGNIQYF
TRBV4-3	TRBJ2-5	TRBD1	CASSHGTAYQETQYF
TRBV9	TRBJ2-3	.	CAEPPRVGTDTQYF
TRBV4-3	TRBJ1-2	TRBD1	CASSQDAGGGRGYGYTF
TRBV12-5	TRBJ2-5	TRBD2	CASGLPPTSGGYQETQYF
TRBV19	TRBJ1-4	TRBD1	CASTDRGRGEKLFF
TRBV6-1	TRBJ1-1	TRBD1	CASSETDRAEAFF
TRBV7-2	TRBJ2-1	TRBD2	CASSLRGGHNEQFF
TRBV6-7	TRBJ2-7	.	CASSLRDYPTYEQYF
TRBV4-3	TRBJ2-1	TRBD2	CASSPERVLAGTETYNEQFF
TRBV7-3	TRBJ2-3	.	CASRLREGGLQYF
TRBV18	TRBJ2-2	.	CASWAEPNTGELFF
TRBV4-1	TRBJ2-3	TRBD1	CASSQVDRGQVTDTQYF
TRBV4-1	TRBJ1-4	TRBD1	CASSYLLPGQVSQKLFF
TRBV30	TRBJ1-1	.	CAAKKGPTEAFF
TRBV28	TRBJ1-1	.	CASNAVSNRGIMNTEAFF
TRBV6-4	TRBJ2-6	.	CASSDRESGANVLTF
TRBV5-6	TRBJ2-7	TRBD2	CASSLAGIAGSRSEQYF
TRBV6-5	TRBJ1-2	.	CASSYSAGRYGYTF
TRBV10-3	TRBJ1-5	TRBD1	CASSARDRVNQPQHF
TRBV4-1	TRBJ2-7	TRBD2	CASSQGTSGRAVRYEQYF
TRBV6-1	TRBJ2-7	TRBD2	CASILTSGRIHEQYF
TRBV5-4	TRBJ2-3	TRBD1	CASSPQTGVTDTQYF
TRBV4-3	TRBJ2-1	TRBD2	CASSQDRGGLDNEQFF
TRBV9	TRBJ1-2	.	CASSVGLTVSYGYTF
TRBV19	TRBJ2-7	.	CASSGHGAGEQYF
TRBV4-3	TRBJ2-7	.	CASSQDRGSYEQYF
TRBV6-6	TRBJ2-1	TRBD2	CASSRLREGRNEQFF
TRBV18	TRBJ1-3	TRBD1	CASSPTGTGGNTIYF
TRBV12-5	TRBJ1-6	.	CASGTDRATHSPLHF
TRBV5-4	TRBJ2-5	.	CASSSGQSPKETQYF
TRBV7-2	TRBJ2-7	TRBD2	CASSLAHGGGGGQYF
TRBV5-5	TRBJ2-7	.	CASSLAAGSGSYEQYF
TRBV2	TRBJ2-3	.	CASTYIRTDTQYF
TRBV19	TRBJ2-7	TRBD1	CASRRGQGAGEQYF
TRBV9	.	.	CASSSPGGPVYEQYF